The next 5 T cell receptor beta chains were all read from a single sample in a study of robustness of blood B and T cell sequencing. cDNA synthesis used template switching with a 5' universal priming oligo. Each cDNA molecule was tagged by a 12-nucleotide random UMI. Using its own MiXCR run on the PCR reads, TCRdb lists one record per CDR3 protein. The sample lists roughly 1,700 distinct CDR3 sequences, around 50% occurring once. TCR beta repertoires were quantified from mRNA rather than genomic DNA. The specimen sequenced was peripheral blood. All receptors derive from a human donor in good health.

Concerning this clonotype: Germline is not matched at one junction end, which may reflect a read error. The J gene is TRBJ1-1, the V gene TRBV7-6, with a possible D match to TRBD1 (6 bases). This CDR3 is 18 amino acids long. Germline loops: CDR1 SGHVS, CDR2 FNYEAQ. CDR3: CASSSTPRGGGQNTEVFF. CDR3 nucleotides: TGTGCCAGCAGCTCCACACCAAGAGGGGGGGGCCAGAACACTGAAGTTTTCTTT.

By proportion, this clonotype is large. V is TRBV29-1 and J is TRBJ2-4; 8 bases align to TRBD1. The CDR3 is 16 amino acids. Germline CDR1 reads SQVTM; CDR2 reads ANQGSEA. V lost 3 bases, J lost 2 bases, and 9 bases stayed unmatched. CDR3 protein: CSVDPRGRRTKNIQYF. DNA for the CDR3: TGCAGCGTTGACCCCAGGGGGCGAAGGACCAAAAACATTCAGTACTTC.

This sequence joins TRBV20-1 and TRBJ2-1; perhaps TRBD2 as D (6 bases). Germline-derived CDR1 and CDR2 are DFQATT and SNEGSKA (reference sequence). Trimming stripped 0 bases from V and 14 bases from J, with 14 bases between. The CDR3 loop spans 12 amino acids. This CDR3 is CSAREVDGEEFF. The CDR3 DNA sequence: TGCAGTGCTAGAGAGGTCGACGGGGAGGAGTTCTTC.

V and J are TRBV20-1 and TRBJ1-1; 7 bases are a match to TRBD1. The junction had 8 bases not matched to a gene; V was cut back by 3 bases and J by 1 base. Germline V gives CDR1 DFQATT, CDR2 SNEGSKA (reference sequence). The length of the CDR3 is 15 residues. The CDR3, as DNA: TGCAGTGCTAGTCCGGGACAGAAAAAGAACACTGAAGCTTTCTTT. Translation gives CSASPGQKKNTEAFF.

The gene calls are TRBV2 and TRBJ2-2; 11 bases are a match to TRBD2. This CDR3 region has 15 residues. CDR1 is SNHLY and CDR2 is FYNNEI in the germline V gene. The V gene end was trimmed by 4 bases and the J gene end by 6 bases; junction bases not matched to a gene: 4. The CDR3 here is CASSGVAGGPGELFF. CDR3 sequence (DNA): TGTGCCAGCAGTGGGGTAGCGGGGGGGCCCGGGGAGCTGTTTTTT.